The 20 T cell receptor beta chains listed next were all sequenced from one sample in a study of blood T cells in healthy people across ages. Primers used in a second PCR of roughly 6 to 11 cycles were a sample-barcoded 5' primer and a J-beta primer mix. MiXCR, applied by TCRdb to the 5' RACE reads, yields one record per CDR3 protein. The table shows approximately 800,000 distinct CDR3 sequences, with more than 45% occurring only once. The specimen was blood. The receptor source for this set is a young man in good health.

The CDR3 region is CSVVGAQGTDTQYF. The CDR3 DNA is TGCAGCGTTGTGGGGGCACAGGGCACAGATACGCAGTATTTT. The rearrangement links TRBV29-1 to TRBJ2-3; possible D gene TRBD1, 6 bases. CDR3 length equals 14 residues. Germline assignment: CDR1 SQVTM and CDR2 ANQGSEA. Trimming left V 4 bases short and J 1 base short, with 12 bases between.

This clonotype was detected a few times. The chain carries TRBV7-2 and TRBJ1-2; D remains unclear. This CDR3 comprises 15 residues. Germline CDR1 reads SGHTA; CDR2 reads FQGNSA. V lost 1 base and J lost 6, with 15 bases in between. The chain's CDR3 is CASSLEARPFDGYTF. CDR3 nucleotides: TGTGCCAGCAGCTTAGAAGCCCGTCCCTTTGATGGCTACACCTTC.

This clonotype came up a few times. The CDR3 loop reads CASSLRPRRDGYTF. CDR3 nucleotide sequence: TGTGCCAGCAGTCTAAGGCCACGTCGAGATGGCTACACCTTC. V is TRBV6-2 or TRBV6-3 and J is TRBJ1-2; D gene ambiguous. Germline V CDR1 and CDR2: MNHEY, SVGEGT. The CDR3 has 14 amino acids. Trimming cost V 5 bases and J 6 bases, with 16 bases left between them.

This clonotype was seen once. This sequence joins TRBV12-3 or TRBV12-4 and TRBJ2-5, with 7 nucleotides matching TRBD2. J gave up 11 bases and V 6 bases, and 12 bases lay outside the gene matches. The CDR3 spans 13 residues. CDR3 coding DNA: TGTGCCAGCAGCCCCGTGGGTATCGGGGGGCAGTACTTC. Translation: CASSPVGIGGQYF.

The rearrangement uses TRBV7-2 and TRBJ2-3; 7 nucleotides match TRBD2. V lost 5 bases and J lost 7; bases outside the gene matches: 15. The CDR3 runs to 16 residues. In germline, CDR1 is SGHTA, CDR2 FQGNSA. The CDR3 sequence: CASSPRKRDPPNTQYF. CDR3 DNA: TGTGCCAGCAGCCCCCGGAAGCGGGACCCGCCGAATACGCAGTATTTT.

The chain couples TRBV3-1 to TRBJ2-1; maybe TRBD1 (6 bases). Germline CDR1 and CDR2: LGHDT and YNNKEL (reference sequence). This CDR3 has 14 residues. V was cut by 6 bases and J by 7 bases, with 16 bases left in between. The CDR3 DNA sequence: TGTGCCAGCAGAGCGACAGGTCGGGGTAATGAGCAGTTCTTC. It yields the protein CASRATGRGNEQFF.

A single count supports this clonotype. V gene TRBV7-3 combines with J gene TRBJ2-5; TRBD2 agrees at 8 bases. With 1 base clipped from V and 5 bases from J, the junction kept 6 bases outside the gene matches. The CDR3 has 15 residues. Per germline, CDR1 SGHTA and CDR2 FQGTGA. The CDR3 DNA sequence: TGTGCCAGCAGCTTAAATGGCGGGACTAGGGAGACCCAGTACTTC. Protein sequence: CASSLNGGTRETQYF.

The chain has TRBV6-2 or TRBV6-3 and TRBJ2-3; 8 bases are a match to TRBD1. V was pared by 4 bases and J by 0 bases, with 12 bases of the junction left unmatched. CDR1 MNHEY and CDR2 SVGEGT come from the germline V gene. This CDR3 contains 18 residues. CDR3 amino acids: CASSSDRDRPSSTDTQYF. As DNA, the CDR3 is TGTGCCAGCAGTTCCGACCGGGACAGGCCCTCTAGCACAGATACGCAGTATTTT.

The chain is built from TRBV5-1 and TRBJ2-7; no definite D call. The length of the CDR3 is 15 residues. Germline V gives CDR1 SGHRS, CDR2 YFSETQ. Trimming took 0 bases from V and 1 from J, leaving 11 bases between them. The DNA for the CDR3 is TGCGCCAGCAGCTTGGAGCCGACAAGTTCCTACGAGCAGTACTTC. Amino acids: CASSLEPTSSYEQYF.

This clonotype was counted a few times. The chain recombines TRBV2 with TRBJ2-7; D possibly corresponds to TRBD1 (5 bases). Judging by the DNA end, TRBJ2-5 fits better; the J call may be wrong. Germline CDR1 is SNHLY and CDR2 is FYNNEI. The CDR3 is made up of 13 amino acids. In DNA form, the CDR3 reads TGTGCCAGCAAAAGGGGCTCGGGAGAGACCCAGTACTTC. Protein sequence: CASKRGSGETQYF.

The J gene is TRBJ2-7, the V gene TRBV7-9; the D gene is possibly TRBD1 (5 bases). V lost 2 bases to trimming and J lost 7 bases, with 21 bases between them. The V gene's germline CDR1 is SEHNR and CDR2 FQNEAQ (reference sequence). This CDR3 is 16 amino acids long. The CDR3 here is CASSLMASKGANEQYF. Written as DNA, the CDR3 is TGTGCCAGCAGCTTAATGGCGTCGAAAGGGGCCAATGAGCAGTACTTC.

A few counts support this clonotype. The chain employs TRBV20-1 and TRBJ1-2; D is perhaps TRBD1 (5 bases). The CDR3 contains 16 residues. CDR1 and CDR2 (germline): DFQATT, SNEGSKA (reference sequence). V was trimmed by 0 bases and J by 3 bases, leaving 17 bases between them. The CDR3 spells CSARDSWRQKDYGYTF. The DNA of the CDR3 is TGCAGTGCTAGAGATTCTTGGAGACAGAAAGACTATGGCTACACCTTC.

V gene TRBV20-1 combines with J gene TRBJ2-4; possible D gene TRBD2, 5 bases. The V gene lost 1 base and the J gene lost 0 bases, with 10 bases spanning the gap. The CDR3 length is 15 residues. Germline V CDR1 and CDR2: DFQATT, SNEGSKA (reference sequence). CDR3 bases: TGCAGTGCTAGAGTCGGGATACTAGCCAAAAACATTCAGTACTTC. Amino acids: CSARVGILAKNIQYF.

The genes are TRBV25-1 and TRBJ1-1; 9 bases align to TRBD1. The ends lost 1 base at V and 7 bases at J; junction bases unmatched: 4. Germline CDR1 and CDR2: MGHDK and SYGVNS. The CDR3 extends over 14 amino acids. CDR3 DNA: TGTGCCAGCAGTGAATCCGACAGGGGGTATGAAGCTTTCTTT. Its protein is CASSESDRGYEAFF.

This clonotype has a single count. The CDR3 here is CSAATSRVYEQYF. CDR3 coding DNA: TGCAGTGCTGCTACAAGTAGGGTATACGAGCAGTACTTC. The gene calls are TRBV20-1 and TRBJ2-7; D unclear. Germline CDR1 DFQATT, CDR2 SNEGSKA (reference sequence). The length of the CDR3 is 13 residues. Trimming shortened V by 5 bases and J by 4 bases, and 15 bases separated the two germline ends.

This sequence joins TRBV6-5 and TRBJ2-7, with D possibly being TRBD1 (5 bases). The CDR3 has 14 amino acids. With 6 bases removed from V and 0 bases from J, the gap between germline ends came to 12 bases. CDR1 and CDR2 from the germline V gene are MNHEY and SVGAGI. The CDR3 region has the DNA TGTGCCAGCAGCAACAGACAGTCCTCCTACGAGCAGTACTTC. Residues: CASSNRQSSYEQYF.

The V and J genes are TRBV30 and TRBJ2-1; 9 nucleotides agree with TRBD2. The CDR3 length is 15 residues. CDR1 is GTSNPN and CDR2 is SVGIG in the germline V gene (reference sequence). J was trimmed by 7 bases and V by 0 bases; bases with no gene match: 7. For the CDR3, the DNA is TGTGCCTGGAGTGTCCGCGGGAGGGCCGCGAATGAGCAGTTCTTC. Translating it yields CAWSVRGRAANEQFF.

V usage is TRBV4-3 and J usage is TRBJ2-3; perhaps TRBD1 as D (6 bases). Trimming pared 0 bases from V and 6 bases from J, leaving 13 bases between. The CDR3 length is 15 residues. Germline CDR1 LGHNA, CDR2 YSLEER. CDR3 DNA sequence: TGCGCCAGCAGCCAAGACAGGGGTCAGGGGGATACGCAGTATTTT. Translating gives CASSQDRGQGDTQYF.

The genes are TRBV7-9 and TRBJ1-2, with D possibly matching TRBD1 (5 bases). Trimming took off 3 bases at V and 4 bases at J, with 15 bases between the two ends. Germline loops: CDR1 SEHNR, CDR2 FQNEAQ (reference sequence). The CDR3 is 15 residues long. The CDR3 region has the DNA TGTGCCAGCAGCTTCAAGACCGGGACGAGCTATGGCTACACCTTC. Amino acids: CASSFKTGTSYGYTF.

The chain links TRBV7-2 to TRBJ2-3, with TRBD2 matching 10 bases. There are 19 residues in the CDR3. Germline assignment: CDR1 SGHTA and CDR2 FQGNSA. V dropped 5 bases and J dropped 2; count of bases not matched to a gene: 16. CDR3 sequence: CASSVRFRRAGGDTDTQYF. In DNA, the CDR3 is TGTGCCAGCAGCGTTAGATTCAGGAGAGCGGGGGGGGACACAGATACGCAGTATTTT.